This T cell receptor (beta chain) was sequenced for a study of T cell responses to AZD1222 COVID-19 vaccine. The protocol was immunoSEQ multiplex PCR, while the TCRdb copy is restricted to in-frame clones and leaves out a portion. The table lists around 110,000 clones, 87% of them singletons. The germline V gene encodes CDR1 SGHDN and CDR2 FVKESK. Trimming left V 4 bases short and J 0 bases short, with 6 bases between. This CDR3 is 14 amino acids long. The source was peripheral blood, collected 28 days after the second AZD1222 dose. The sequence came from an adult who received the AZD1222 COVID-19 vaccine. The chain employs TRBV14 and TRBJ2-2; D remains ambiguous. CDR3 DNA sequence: TGTGCCAGCAGCCGAACAACGAACACCGGGGAGCTGTTTTTT. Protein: CASSRTTNTGELFF.